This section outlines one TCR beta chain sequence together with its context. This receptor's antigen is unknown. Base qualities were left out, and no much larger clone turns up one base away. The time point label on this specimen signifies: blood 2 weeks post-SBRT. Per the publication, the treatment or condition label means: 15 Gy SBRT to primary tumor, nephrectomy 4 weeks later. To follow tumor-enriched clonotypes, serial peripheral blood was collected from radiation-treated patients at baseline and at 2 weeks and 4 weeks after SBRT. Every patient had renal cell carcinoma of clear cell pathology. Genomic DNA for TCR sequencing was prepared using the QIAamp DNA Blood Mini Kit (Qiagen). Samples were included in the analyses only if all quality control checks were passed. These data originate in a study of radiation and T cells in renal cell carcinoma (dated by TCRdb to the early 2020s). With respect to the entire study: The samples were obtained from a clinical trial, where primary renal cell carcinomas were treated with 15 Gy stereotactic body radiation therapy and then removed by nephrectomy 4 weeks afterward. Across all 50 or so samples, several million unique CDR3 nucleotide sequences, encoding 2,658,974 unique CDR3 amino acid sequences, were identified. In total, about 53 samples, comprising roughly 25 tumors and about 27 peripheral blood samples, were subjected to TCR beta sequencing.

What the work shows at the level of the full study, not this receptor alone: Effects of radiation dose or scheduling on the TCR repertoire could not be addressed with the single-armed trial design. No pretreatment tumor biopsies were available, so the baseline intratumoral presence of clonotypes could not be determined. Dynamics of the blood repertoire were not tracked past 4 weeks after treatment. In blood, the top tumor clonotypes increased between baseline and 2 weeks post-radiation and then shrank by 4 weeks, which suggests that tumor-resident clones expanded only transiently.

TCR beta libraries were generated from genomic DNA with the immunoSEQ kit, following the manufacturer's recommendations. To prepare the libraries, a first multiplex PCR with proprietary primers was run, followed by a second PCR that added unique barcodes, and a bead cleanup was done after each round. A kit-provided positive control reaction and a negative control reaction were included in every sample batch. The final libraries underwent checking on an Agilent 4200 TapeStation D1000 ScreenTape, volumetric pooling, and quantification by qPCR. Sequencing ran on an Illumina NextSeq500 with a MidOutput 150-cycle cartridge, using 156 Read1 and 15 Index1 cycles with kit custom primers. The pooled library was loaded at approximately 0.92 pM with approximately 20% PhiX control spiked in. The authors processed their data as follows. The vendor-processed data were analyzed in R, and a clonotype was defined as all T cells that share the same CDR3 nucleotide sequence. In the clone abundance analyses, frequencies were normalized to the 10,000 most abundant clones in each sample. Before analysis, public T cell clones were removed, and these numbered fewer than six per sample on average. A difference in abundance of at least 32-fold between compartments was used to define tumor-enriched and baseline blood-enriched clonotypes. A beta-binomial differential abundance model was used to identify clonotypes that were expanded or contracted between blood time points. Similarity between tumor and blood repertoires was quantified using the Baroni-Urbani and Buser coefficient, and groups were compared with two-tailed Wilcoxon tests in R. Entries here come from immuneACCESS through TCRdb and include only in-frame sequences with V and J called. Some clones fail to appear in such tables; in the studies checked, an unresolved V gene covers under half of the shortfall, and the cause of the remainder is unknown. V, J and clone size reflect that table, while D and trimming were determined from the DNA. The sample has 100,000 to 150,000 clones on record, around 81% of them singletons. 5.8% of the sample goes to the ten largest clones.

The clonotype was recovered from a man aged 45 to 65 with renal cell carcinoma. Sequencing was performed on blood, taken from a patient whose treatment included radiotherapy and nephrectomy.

The DNA sequence reads TGTGCCATCAGTGCGGGCGGGGCGGCGGACACTGAAGCTTTCTTT. The resulting protein is CAISAGGAADTEAFF. The V and J segments used are TRBV10-3 and TRBJ1-1, with a tentative D gene TRBD1 over 5 matching bases. Including the terminal cysteine and phenylalanine, the CDR3 comprises 15 residues. The entry retains the CDR3 DNA only, 45 bases that are in frame from base 1. The germline ends are 15 bases apart after V is trimmed by 4 bases and J by 3 bases. CDR1 and CDR2 are read off the germline V gene as ENHRY and SYGVKD.